The clone carrying this T cell receptor beta chain was seen at least ten times. Its antigen is not identified. The sample is drawn from a study of human T cells and chemical hapten exposure. Overall study results and limits: With DPC sensitization, TCRs exceeding 1 in 1000 frequency showed no change.

Time point specified: healthy volunteer bleed at 2 weeks. Unfractionated whole blood was the source of the extracted total RNA. Germline V gives CDR1 ENHRY, CDR2 SYGVKD. The CDR3 sequence is 13 residues long. The V gene lost 6 bases and the J gene lost 3 bases, with 11 bases spanning the gap. Individual cDNA molecules had unique molecular identifiers attached to them by the library. Source study methods: Per-sample TCR counts ranged from 23,224 to 690,600, median approximately 98,000. TCRdb passed the RACE reads through MiXCR, listing each CDR3 protein once. It is TCRdb's table, rather than the study itself, that gives the V and J calls and clone size. The sample has around 130,000 distinct CDR3 sequences; roughly 9% are singletons.

The V gene is TRBV10-3, the J gene TRBJ1-2; no reliable D call. The sample comprised whole blood. This sequence was found in a male donor in good health. Some clones in this sample may be carry-over from other donors' samples. CDR3 sequence (DNA): TGTGCCATCAGGGGGTTCGGGTACTATGGCTACACCTTC. It is translated as CAIRGFGYYGYTF.